Shown below are 27 T cell receptor beta chains from a single sample sequenced in a study of T-cell reconstitution after alpha-beta-depleted transplantation in children. The TCRbeta library was prepared with unique molecular identifiers. MiXCR, applied by TCRdb to the PCR reads, yields one record per CDR3 protein. The sample lists 700,000 to 850,000 distinct CDR3 sequences, approximately 15% occurring once. Sequences were derived from PBMCs, mostly from graft donor cells, sampled 360 days after TCRalphabeta/CD19-depleted stem cell transplant. Source of these receptors: a male patient younger than 18 who had a stem cell transplant for acute lymphoblastic leukemia, so the T cells may come from the graft donor.

The table lists this clonotype with many counts. The chain has TRBV4-1 and TRBJ2-5; TRBD2 matches 8 bases. CDR1 and CDR2 (germline): MGHRA, YSYEKL. V lost 0 bases and J lost 0; bases outside the gene matches: 3. The CDR3 is 16 amino acids. In nucleotides, the CDR3 is TGCGCCAGCAGCCAAGATCCTAGCGGGCACCAAGAGACCCAGTACTTC. Protein product: CASSQDPSGHQETQYF.

The chain uses TRBV12-3 or TRBV12-4 and TRBJ2-1; 7 nucleotides line up with TRBD2. The CDR3 spans 16 residues. Trimming cost V 4 bases and J 3 bases; bases outside gene matches: 9. The CDR3 protein is CASSSVLIAGYNEQFF. The DNA of the CDR3 is TGTGCCAGCAGTTCGGTCCTAATAGCGGGCTACAATGAGCAGTTCTTC.

The V and J genes are TRBV10-3 and TRBJ2-3; 7 nucleotides match TRBD2. With 7 bases clipped from V and 4 bases from J, the junction kept 8 bases outside the gene matches. Germline V gene data show CDR1 as ENHRY and CDR2 as SYGVKD. The CDR3 spans 14 residues. In nucleotides, the CDR3 is TGTGCCATCATGGCGGGAGAGATAGCAGATACGCAGTATTTT. This gives the protein CAIMAGEIADTQYF.

J is TRBJ2-7 and V is TRBV27, with 8 bases matching TRBD1. This CDR3 region has 14 residues. The germline V gene has CDR1 MNHEY and CDR2 SMNVEV (reference sequence). Trimming took 4 bases from V and 5 from J; bases not matched to a gene: 7. CDR3 loop: CASSWAGGVNEQYF. The CDR3 coding sequence is TGTGCCAGCAGTTGGGCAGGGGGCGTCAACGAGCAGTACTTC.

This clonotype was recorded many times. The chain joins TRBV9 to TRBJ2-7, with 9 bases aligning to TRBD2. CDR3 length equals 15 residues. The V segment lost 0 bases and the J segment 3 bases; nucleotides outside the gene matches: 4. Germline CDR1 is SGDLS and CDR2 is YYNGEE. CDR3 region: CASSVVPSGNYEQYF. The CDR3 nucleotides read TGTGCCAGCAGCGTAGTCCCTAGCGGGAACTACGAGCAGTACTTC.

J is TRBJ2-7 and V is TRBV7-2, with 7 bases identical to TRBD2. Germline lookup yields CDR1 SGHTA and CDR2 FQGNSA. J was trimmed by 0 bases and V by 6 bases; bases with no gene match: 2. The CDR3 length is 13 residues. The CDR3 coding sequence is TGTGCCAGCAGACGGGACTACTCCTACGAGCAGTACTTC. Its protein product is CASRRDYSYEQYF.

This clonotype was counted a few times. The chain carries TRBV4-1 and TRBJ2-2; TRBD1 agrees at 7 bases. The germline V gene encodes CDR1 MGHRA and CDR2 YSYEKL. Germline trimming cut 2 bases from V and 2 bases from J; bases unmatched to any gene: 8. The CDR3 spans 17 residues. CDR3 DNA: TGCGCCAGCAGCCAATACCCCAGGGGGTCTAACACCGGGGAGCTGTTTTTT. Amino acids: CASSQYPRGSNTGELFF.

This chain joins TRBV6-7 and TRBJ1-5; D call uncertain. Being an ORF, TRBV6-7 has a function that is uncertain. The CDR3 extends over 10 amino acids. V gave up 8 bases and J gave up 6 bases, with 5 bases separating them. The CDR3 is CASRSQPQHF. CDR3 coding DNA: TGTGCCAGCCGGAGTCAGCCCCAGCATTTT.

The gene calls are TRBV6-5 and TRBJ2-7; tentatively, D is TRBD2 (6 bases). The CDR3 spans 12 residues. V lost 5 bases to trimming and J lost 11 bases, with 16 bases between them. CDR1 and CDR2 from the germline V gene are MNHEY and SVGAGI. CDR3 DNA: TGTGCCAGCAGTCAGAGTCGAAGGGAGGAGTACTTC. Translation gives CASSQSRREEYF.

There are a few counts of this clonotype. This CDR3 is CSAGTSGLYNEQFF. In DNA form, the CDR3 reads TGCAGCGCCGGGACTAGCGGGCTGTACAATGAGCAGTTCTTC. This chain uses TRBV29-1 with TRBJ2-1; 12 bases are shared with TRBD2. CDR1 SQVTM and CDR2 ANQGSEA come from the germline V gene. The V gene end was trimmed by 7 bases and the J gene end by 4 bases; junction bases not matched to a gene: 5. The CDR3 runs 14 residues.

The chain is built from TRBV20-1 and TRBJ2-4; D is unresolved. This CDR3 contains 17 residues. The germline V and J ends were trimmed by 0 bases and 0 bases, with 15 bases remaining between them. In germline, CDR1 is DFQATT, CDR2 SNEGSKA (reference sequence). Here the CDR3 DNA reads TGCAGTGCTAGAGATCCCAGACCGAGTCTAGCCAAAAACATTCAGTACTTC. Amino acid sequence: CSARDPRPSLAKNIQYF.

This clonotype was detected a few times. The rearrangement links TRBV27 to TRBJ2-2; a weak D match, TRBD2 (5 bases). CDR3 length: 15 amino acids. The germline CDR1 and CDR2 sequences are MNHEY and SMNVEV (reference sequence). Between the trimmed V and J ends, which lost 5 bases and 1 base, there was a span of 11 bases. The CDR3 here is CASSTLAWNTGELFF. The CDR3, as DNA: TGTGCCAGCAGTACCCTAGCTTGGAACACCGGGGAGCTGTTTTTT.

In this sample, this clonotype turned up a few times. The CDR3 reads CASSLTGGIEQFF. The CDR3 DNA reads as TGCGCCAGCAGCTTGACAGGGGGGATTGAGCAGTTCTTC. The chain has TRBV5-1 and TRBJ2-1, with 8 bases lining up with TRBD1. Germline assignment: CDR1 SGHRS and CDR2 YFSETQ. The CDR3 loop spans 13 amino acids. Unmatched junction bases numbered 3, after V lost 1 base and J lost 9 bases.

In this sample, this clonotype turned up many times. The chain links TRBV2 to TRBJ2-1; D is unresolved. CDR3 length: 14 amino acids. Between the trimmed V and J ends, which lost 7 bases and 3 bases, there was a span of 13 bases. CDR1 is SNHLY, CDR2 FYNNEI, per germline. CDR3 bases: TGTGCCAGCAAGAAGAACTGGAACTACAATGAGCAGTTCTTC. Protein: CASKKNWNYNEQFF. The complete variable domain, with remaining parts taken from reference TRBV2 and TRBJ2-1, reads EPEVTQTPSHQVTQMGQEVILRCVPISNHLYFYWYRQILGQKVEFLVSFYNNEISEKSEIFDDQFSVERPDGSNFTLKIRSTKLEDSAMYFCASKKNWNYNEQFFGPGTRLTVL.

In its sample, this clonotype was seen a few times. V gene TRBV5-1 combines with J gene TRBJ1-2; D perhaps matches TRBD1 (5 bases). CDR1 is SGHRS and CDR2 is YFSETQ in the germline V gene. CDR3 length: 14 residues. V gave up 0 bases and J gave up 5 bases, with 11 bases separating them. The CDR3 spells CASSLVAGPYGYTF. DNA for the CDR3: TGCGCCAGCAGCTTGGTGGCAGGGCCTTATGGCTACACCTTC.

This clonotype was seen only a few times. The chain employs TRBV5-1 and TRBJ1-2; possibly TRBD1 for D (6 bases). Germline V gene sequence: CDR1 SGHRS, CDR2 YFSETQ. This CDR3 is built from 14 residues. The V end was cut by 0 bases, the J end by 7 bases, with 13 bases between. The CDR3 DNA reads TGCGCCAGCAGCTTGGACCCACAGGGACCTGGCTACACCTTC. Protein: CASSLDPQGPGYTF.

This clonotype appeared a few times. This sequence joins TRBV9 and TRBJ2-3; 7 nucleotides line up with TRBD2. Germline-derived CDR1 and CDR2 are SGDLS and YYNGEE. This CDR3 has 15 residues. V was clipped by 0 bases and J by 6 bases; unmatched bases: 7. CDR3 DNA sequence: TGTGCCAGCAGCGTAGAGAGACTAGCTGGTGATACGCAGTATTTT. Translated: CASSVERLAGDTQYF.

The rearrangement links TRBV5-1 to TRBJ2-1; D is possibly TRBD2 (5 bases). Per germline, CDR1 SGHRS and CDR2 YFSETQ. The CDR3 contains 14 residues. V was clipped by 7 bases and J by 8 bases, with 19 bases between them. CDR3 region: CASALGLLGDEQFF. CDR3 in DNA: TGCGCCAGCGCCCTGGGATTACTAGGCGATGAGCAGTTCTTC.

The rearrangement uses TRBV11-2 and TRBJ2-3; the D gene is possibly TRBD2 (6 bases). The CDR3 is 12 residues long. Trimming cost V 3 bases and J 6 bases, with 7 bases left between them. CDR1 is SGHAT and CDR2 is FQNNGV in the germline V gene. DNA of the CDR3: TGTGCCAGCAGCTTCAGCGGGGATACGCAGTATTTT. Its translation: CASSFSGDTQYF. The full variable domain, its missing parts supplied by reference TRBV11-2 and TRBJ2-3, is EAGVAQSPRYKIIEKRQSVAFWCNPISGHATLYWYQQILGQGPKLLIQFQNNGVVDDSQLPKDRFSAERLKGVDSTLKIQPAKLEDSAVYLCASSFSGDTQYFGPGTRLTVL.

This clonotype was observed a handful of times. The chain is built from TRBV4-2 and TRBJ2-7; D gene unclear. Germline V lookup: CDR1 LGHNA, CDR2 YNFKEQ. The CDR3 covers 18 residues. V was pared by 0 bases and J by 0 bases, with 18 bases between. CDR3 region: CASSQEDLGIWSSYEQYF. The CDR3 bases are TGTGCCAGCAGCCAAGAAGATTTGGGGATTTGGTCCTCCTACGAGCAGTACTTC.

Only a few counts were recorded for this clonotype. The chain uses TRBV29-1 and TRBJ2-3; TRBD1 aligns across 9 bases. After removal of 1 base from V and 3 bases from J, the junction contained 8 bases not matched to a gene. Germline V gene data show CDR1 as SQVTM and CDR2 as ANQGSEA. The CDR3 extends over 16 amino acids. The CDR3 DNA sequence: TGCAGCGTTGAAGGTACGACAGGGGGTGAGACAGATACGCAGTATTTT. It translates to CSVEGTTGGETDTQYF.

The genes are TRBV12-3 or TRBV12-4 and TRBJ2-1; D gene unclear. Trimming took off 6 bases at V and 2 bases at J, with 14 bases between the two ends. This CDR3 contains 15 residues. CDR3 in amino acids: CASRRALVPYNEQFF. The CDR3 DNA sequence: TGTGCCAGCAGACGGGCCCTAGTCCCCTACAATGAGCAGTTCTTC.

This clonotype was observed a handful of times. V gene TRBV7-3 combines with J gene TRBJ2-1; 10 nucleotides agree with TRBD1. Germline V gives CDR1 SGHTA, CDR2 FQGTGA. The J segment lost 8 bases and the V segment lost 5 bases, leaving 9 bases of the junction unmatched. This CDR3 spans 15 amino acids. The CDR3 DNA sequence: TGTGCCAGCAGCCCCCGACAGGGGGCGCAGGATGAGCAGTTCTTC. This encodes CASSPRQGAQDEQFF.

This chain links TRBV27 with TRBJ2-1; TRBD2 aligns across 12 bases. The germline V gene encodes CDR1 MNHEY and CDR2 SMNVEV (reference sequence). There are 19 residues in the CDR3. V gave up 3 bases and J gave up 0 bases; unmatched junction bases: 9. As DNA, the CDR3 is TGTGCCAGCAGTTTGGGGAAAACTAGCGGGAGGATCTCCTACAATGAGCAGTTCTTC. Encoded protein: CASSLGKTSGRISYNEQFF.

This clonotype was picked up many times. The gene calls are TRBV9 and TRBJ1-6; tentative D call: TRBD1 (6 bases). Germline-derived CDR1 and CDR2 are SGDLS and YYNGEE. The V end was cut by 7 bases, the J end by 0 bases, with 14 bases between. The CDR3 contains 16 residues. The CDR3 bases are TGTGCCAGCGGAAATACAGGGAGCTCCTATAATTCACCCCTCCACTTT. Protein sequence: CASGNTGSSYNSPLHF.

The chain links TRBV29-1 to TRBJ1-1, with 7 bases matching TRBD1. Germline CDR1 is SQVTM and CDR2 is ANQGSEA. The CDR3 is 12 residues long. Trimming took 7 bases from V and 4 from J; bases not matched to a gene: 6. The CDR3: CSAVRGFTEAFF. The CDR3 DNA is TGCAGCGCGGTCAGGGGGTTCACTGAAGCTTTCTTT.

A few counts support this clonotype. The chain uses TRBV6-5 and TRBJ2-1; D is perhaps TRBD1 (7 bases). Germline CDR1 and CDR2: MNHEY and SVGAGI. V was trimmed by 6 bases and J by 5 bases, leaving 17 bases between them. The CDR3 totals 15 residues. The CDR3 DNA reads TGTGCCAGCAGCATCAGGGGGGATATAAACAATGAGCAGTTCTTC. This encodes CASSIRGDINNEQFF.